This T cell receptor (beta chain) was captured by sequencing in a study of T-cell memory formation after mild COVID-19. Looking at the study overall: Across donors, TCR clusters were largely donor specific.

5'RACE, which relied on constant-segment primers, yielded TCR alpha and TCR beta cDNA libraries carrying sample barcodes and UMIs. A single record per CDR3 protein comes from TCRdb applying MiXCR to the 5' RACE reads. The sample has some 300,000 distinct CDR3 sequences, 20% to 25% seen once. Details on this clonotype: Its antigen is still unknown.

Study-level results: CD4+ contracting clones lay mainly in CM and EM, CD8+ ones in EMRA. The appearance of some responding clones in pre-infection memory suggested that cross-reactive memory joined.

The receptor was derived from a man aged 18 to 30 who had mild COVID-19 (a few samples of this study predate the infection). Cell type and time point are not known. The sample was PBMCs or a T cell subset sorted from them (not recorded which).

The CDR3 loop reads CASGLVRDRVFRRNTEAFF. The CDR3 DNA sequence: TGTGCTAGTGGTTTGGTCCGGGACAGGGTCTTTCGGAGGAACACTGAAGCTTTCTTT. The chain has TRBV12-5 and TRBJ1-1; 9 bases agree with TRBD1. This CDR3 has 19 residues. The V and J ends lost 0 bases and 1 base, in that order; junction bases with no gene match: 12. The germline gives CDR1 LGHNT, CDR2 FRNRAP. Full variable domain (missing parts from reference TRBV12-5 and TRBJ1-1): DARVTQTPRHKVTEMGQEVTMRCQPILGHNTVFWYRQTMMQGLELLAYFRNRAPLDDSGMPKDRFSAEMPDATLATLKIQPSEPRDSAVYFCASGLVRDRVFRRNTEAFFGQGTRLTVV.